The sample holds a few counts of the clone carrying this T cell receptor (beta chain). This specimen comes from a study of blood T cell repertoires in COVID-19. The authors' processing: Reference gene primer amplification gave estimated nucleated cell counts. Sequenced by immunoSEQ multiplex PCR; TCRdb stores in-frame clones only, minus some. From that table come the V and J calls and clone size; the DNA was used to work out D and trimming. Among 240,000 or so clones listed, around nine tenths were seen once. Per the germline V gene, CDR1 is MNHNS and CDR2 is SASEGT. There are 15 residues in the CDR3. V lost 3 bases and J 5 bases, leaving 16 bases between the germline ends.

The chain employs TRBV6-1 and TRBJ1-2, with a tentative D call TRBD1 (6 bases). The specimen was peripheral blood. This TCR was recovered from a woman between 70 and 85 years old with active or convalescent COVID-19. As DNA, the CDR3 is TGTGCCAGCAGTGATCGGCAGGGGACCCCTTATGGCTACACCTTC. As protein: CASSDRQGTPYGYTF.